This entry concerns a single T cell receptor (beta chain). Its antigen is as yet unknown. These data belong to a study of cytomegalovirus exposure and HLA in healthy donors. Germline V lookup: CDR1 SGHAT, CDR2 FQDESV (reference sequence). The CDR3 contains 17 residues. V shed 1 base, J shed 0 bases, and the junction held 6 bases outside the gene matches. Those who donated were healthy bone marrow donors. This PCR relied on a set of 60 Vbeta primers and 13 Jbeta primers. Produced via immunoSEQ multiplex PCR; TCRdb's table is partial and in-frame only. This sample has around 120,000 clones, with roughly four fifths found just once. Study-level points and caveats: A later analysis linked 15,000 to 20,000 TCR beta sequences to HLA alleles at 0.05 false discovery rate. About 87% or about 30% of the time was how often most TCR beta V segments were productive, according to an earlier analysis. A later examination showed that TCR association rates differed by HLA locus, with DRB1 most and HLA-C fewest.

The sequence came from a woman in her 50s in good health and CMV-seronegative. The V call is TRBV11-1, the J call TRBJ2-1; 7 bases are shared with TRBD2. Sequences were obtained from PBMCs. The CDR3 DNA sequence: TGTGCCAGCAGCTTAGGGGGAGCGGGGAGCTCCTACAATGAGCAGTTCTTC. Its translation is CASSLGGAGSSYNEQFF.